This passage covers 14 T cell receptor beta chains from one sample sequenced in a study of blood T cell repertoires in COVID-19. Repertoires were generated with immunoSEQ multiplex PCR, while TCRdb's copy carries only in-frame clones and drops some. The sample comprises 200,000 or so clones, about 94% of which are singletons, and 0.7% to 0.85% rests with the top ten. Sequenced input: peripheral blood. The receptors were sampled from a man in his fifties or sixties with COVID-19, enrolled during active disease.

J is TRBJ2-3 and V is TRBV7-6; TRBD1 matches at 8 bases. Trimming cost V 6 bases and J 4 bases; bases outside gene matches: 6. The CDR3 spans 14 residues. Germline CDR1 and CDR2: SGHVS and FNYEAQ. The chain's CDR3 is CASSSGGIADTQYF. CDR3 nucleotides: TGTGCCAGCAGTTCAGGGGGCATCGCAGATACGCAGTATTTT. The whole variable domain, filled in from reference TRBV7-6 and TRBJ2-3, reads GAGVSQSPRYKVTKRGQDVALRCDPISGHVSLYWYRQALGQGPEFLTYFNYEAQQDKSGLPNDRFSAERPEGSISTLTIQRTEQRDSAMYRCASSSGGIADTQYFGPGTRLTVL.

As DNA, the CDR3 is TGTGCCATCATGAAGGGGGACGGCTCCTACAATGAGCAGTTCTTC. This sequence encodes CAIMKGDGSYNEQFF. The chain recombines TRBV10-3 with TRBJ2-1, with D perhaps matching TRBD1 (6 bases). The CDR3 contains 15 residues. From germline, CDR1 is ENHRY and CDR2 SYGVKD. With 7 bases removed from V and 0 bases from J, the gap between germline ends came to 13 bases.

The gene calls are TRBV19 and TRBJ2-5; possible D gene TRBD2, 5 bases. Germline-derived CDR1 and CDR2 are LNHDA and SQIVND (reference sequence). The CDR3 runs to 15 residues. V lost 2 bases and J lost 4, with 14 bases in between. In nucleotides, the CDR3 is TGTGCCAGTAGTATACAGCGGTCGGCGGCAGAGACCCAGTACTTC. Its translation: CASSIQRSAAETQYF.

The CDR3 loop reads CASSLRDRGSGANVLTF. CDR3 DNA sequence: TGCGCCAGCAGCTTGAGGGACAGGGGGTCTGGGGCCAACGTCCTGACTTTC. This chain links TRBV5-1 with TRBJ2-6, with 11 bases matching TRBD1. V lost 1 base, J lost 1 base, and 1 base stayed unmatched. The CDR3 is 17 amino acids. CDR1 SGHRS and CDR2 YFSETQ come from the germline V gene.

The J gene is TRBJ2-7, the V gene TRBV9; 9 bases align to TRBD1. V lost 3 bases and J lost 2; bases outside the gene matches: 12. CDR1 and CDR2 (germline): SGDLS, YYNGEE. The CDR3 has 17 amino acids. The CDR3 sequence is CASSGTPGQGLTYEQYF. In nucleotides, the CDR3 is TGTGCCAGCAGCGGAACTCCGGGACAGGGATTAACCTACGAGCAGTACTTC.

The CDR3 DNA reads TGTGCCAGCAGTCGGGGATTCCAAAATGAGCAGTTCTTC. Translated: CASSRGFQNEQFF. The rearrangement uses TRBV27 and TRBJ2-1; D perhaps matches TRBD2 (5 bases). Germline loops: CDR1 MNHEY, CDR2 SMNVEV (reference sequence). This CDR3 comprises 13 residues. V lost 5 bases and J lost 7, with 12 bases in between.

V gene TRBV7-9 combines with J gene TRBJ1-5, with D uncertain. Looked up from germline, CDR1 is SEHNR and CDR2 is FQNEAQ (reference sequence). There are 17 residues in the CDR3. V dropped 2 bases and J dropped 3 bases, with 17 bases sitting between them. CDR3 protein: CASSLMVGRIFNQPQHF. As DNA, the CDR3 is TGTGCCAGCAGCTTAATGGTGGGCCGGATTTTCAATCAGCCCCAGCATTTT.

V and J are TRBV5-4 and TRBJ2-5; tentative D call: TRBD2 (6 bases). Germline V gives CDR1 SGHNT, CDR2 YYREEE (reference sequence). CDR3 length: 16 amino acids. With 2 bases removed from V and 1 base from J, the gap between germline ends came to 15 bases. CDR3 coding DNA: TGTGCCAGCAGCTTAGGGCAATCGGGACTCCAAGAGACCCAGTACTTC. This gives the protein CASSLGQSGLQETQYF.

This sequence joins TRBV7-9 and TRBJ1-1, with 7 nucleotides matching TRBD1. V lost 4 bases, J lost 1 base, and 6 bases stayed unmatched. In germline, CDR1 is SEHNR, CDR2 FQNEAQ (reference sequence). This CDR3 is 15 amino acids long. The CDR3 protein is CASSSEGARNTEAFF. Here the CDR3 DNA reads TGTGCCAGCAGCTCGGAGGGGGCCAGGAACACTGAAGCTTTCTTT.

V usage is TRBV4-1 and J usage is TRBJ2-3; D is unresolved. V was clipped by 1 base and J by 2 bases, with 7 bases between them. CDR3 size: 14 residues. The germline V gene has CDR1 MGHRA and CDR2 YSYEKL. CDR3 region: CASSQVSHTDTQYF. CDR3 DNA: TGCGCCAGCAGCCAAGTGTCCCACACAGATACGCAGTATTTT.

The genes are TRBV11-2 and TRBJ2-2; D perhaps matches TRBD2 (5 bases). CDR1 SGHAT and CDR2 FQNNGV come from the germline V gene. V shed 7 bases and J shed 7 bases, with 10 bases lying between them. CDR3 length: 12 amino acids. This chain's CDR3 is CASTSEGGELFF. For the CDR3, the DNA is TGTGCCAGCACCTCCGAGGGCGGGGAGCTGTTTTTT. Drawing the rest from reference TRBV11-2 and TRBJ2-2, the complete variable domain is EAGVAQSPRYKIIEKRQSVAFWCNPISGHATLYWYQQILGQGPKLLIQFQNNGVVDDSQLPKDRFSAERLKGVDSTLKIQPAKLEDSAVYLCASTSEGGELFFGEGSRLTVL.

The chain combines TRBV25-1 with TRBJ2-7, with D maybe TRBD2 (6 bases). CDR3 size: 15 residues. The germline V and J ends were trimmed by 0 bases and 3 bases, with 12 bases remaining between them. CDR1 MGHDK and CDR2 SYGVNS come from the germline V gene. CDR3 sequence: CASSEYRGVGYEQYF. Here the CDR3 DNA reads TGTGCCAGCAGTGAATATCGCGGGGTTGGCTACGAGCAGTACTTC.

This rearrangement joins TRBV7-9 to TRBJ2-7; 7 nucleotides line up with TRBD2. This CDR3 comprises 19 residues. V was pared by 2 bases and J by 3 bases, with 19 bases of the junction left unmatched. Germline CDR1 is SEHNR and CDR2 is FQNEAQ (reference sequence). CDR3 sequence: CASSLLGSSPRAGLYEQYF. The CDR3 DNA is TGTGCCAGCAGCTTACTAGGGAGTAGCCCTAGAGCGGGACTCTACGAGCAGTACTTC.

The chain combines TRBV5-1 with TRBJ1-2, with TRBD1 matching over 8 bases. Germline CDR1 SGHRS, CDR2 YFSETQ. V was clipped by 4 bases and J by 10 bases; unmatched bases: 9. The CDR3 extends over 13 amino acids. The CDR3, as DNA: TGCGCCAGCAGCACCCGGACAGGGCTAGACTACACCTTC. Amino acid sequence: CASSTRTGLDYTF.